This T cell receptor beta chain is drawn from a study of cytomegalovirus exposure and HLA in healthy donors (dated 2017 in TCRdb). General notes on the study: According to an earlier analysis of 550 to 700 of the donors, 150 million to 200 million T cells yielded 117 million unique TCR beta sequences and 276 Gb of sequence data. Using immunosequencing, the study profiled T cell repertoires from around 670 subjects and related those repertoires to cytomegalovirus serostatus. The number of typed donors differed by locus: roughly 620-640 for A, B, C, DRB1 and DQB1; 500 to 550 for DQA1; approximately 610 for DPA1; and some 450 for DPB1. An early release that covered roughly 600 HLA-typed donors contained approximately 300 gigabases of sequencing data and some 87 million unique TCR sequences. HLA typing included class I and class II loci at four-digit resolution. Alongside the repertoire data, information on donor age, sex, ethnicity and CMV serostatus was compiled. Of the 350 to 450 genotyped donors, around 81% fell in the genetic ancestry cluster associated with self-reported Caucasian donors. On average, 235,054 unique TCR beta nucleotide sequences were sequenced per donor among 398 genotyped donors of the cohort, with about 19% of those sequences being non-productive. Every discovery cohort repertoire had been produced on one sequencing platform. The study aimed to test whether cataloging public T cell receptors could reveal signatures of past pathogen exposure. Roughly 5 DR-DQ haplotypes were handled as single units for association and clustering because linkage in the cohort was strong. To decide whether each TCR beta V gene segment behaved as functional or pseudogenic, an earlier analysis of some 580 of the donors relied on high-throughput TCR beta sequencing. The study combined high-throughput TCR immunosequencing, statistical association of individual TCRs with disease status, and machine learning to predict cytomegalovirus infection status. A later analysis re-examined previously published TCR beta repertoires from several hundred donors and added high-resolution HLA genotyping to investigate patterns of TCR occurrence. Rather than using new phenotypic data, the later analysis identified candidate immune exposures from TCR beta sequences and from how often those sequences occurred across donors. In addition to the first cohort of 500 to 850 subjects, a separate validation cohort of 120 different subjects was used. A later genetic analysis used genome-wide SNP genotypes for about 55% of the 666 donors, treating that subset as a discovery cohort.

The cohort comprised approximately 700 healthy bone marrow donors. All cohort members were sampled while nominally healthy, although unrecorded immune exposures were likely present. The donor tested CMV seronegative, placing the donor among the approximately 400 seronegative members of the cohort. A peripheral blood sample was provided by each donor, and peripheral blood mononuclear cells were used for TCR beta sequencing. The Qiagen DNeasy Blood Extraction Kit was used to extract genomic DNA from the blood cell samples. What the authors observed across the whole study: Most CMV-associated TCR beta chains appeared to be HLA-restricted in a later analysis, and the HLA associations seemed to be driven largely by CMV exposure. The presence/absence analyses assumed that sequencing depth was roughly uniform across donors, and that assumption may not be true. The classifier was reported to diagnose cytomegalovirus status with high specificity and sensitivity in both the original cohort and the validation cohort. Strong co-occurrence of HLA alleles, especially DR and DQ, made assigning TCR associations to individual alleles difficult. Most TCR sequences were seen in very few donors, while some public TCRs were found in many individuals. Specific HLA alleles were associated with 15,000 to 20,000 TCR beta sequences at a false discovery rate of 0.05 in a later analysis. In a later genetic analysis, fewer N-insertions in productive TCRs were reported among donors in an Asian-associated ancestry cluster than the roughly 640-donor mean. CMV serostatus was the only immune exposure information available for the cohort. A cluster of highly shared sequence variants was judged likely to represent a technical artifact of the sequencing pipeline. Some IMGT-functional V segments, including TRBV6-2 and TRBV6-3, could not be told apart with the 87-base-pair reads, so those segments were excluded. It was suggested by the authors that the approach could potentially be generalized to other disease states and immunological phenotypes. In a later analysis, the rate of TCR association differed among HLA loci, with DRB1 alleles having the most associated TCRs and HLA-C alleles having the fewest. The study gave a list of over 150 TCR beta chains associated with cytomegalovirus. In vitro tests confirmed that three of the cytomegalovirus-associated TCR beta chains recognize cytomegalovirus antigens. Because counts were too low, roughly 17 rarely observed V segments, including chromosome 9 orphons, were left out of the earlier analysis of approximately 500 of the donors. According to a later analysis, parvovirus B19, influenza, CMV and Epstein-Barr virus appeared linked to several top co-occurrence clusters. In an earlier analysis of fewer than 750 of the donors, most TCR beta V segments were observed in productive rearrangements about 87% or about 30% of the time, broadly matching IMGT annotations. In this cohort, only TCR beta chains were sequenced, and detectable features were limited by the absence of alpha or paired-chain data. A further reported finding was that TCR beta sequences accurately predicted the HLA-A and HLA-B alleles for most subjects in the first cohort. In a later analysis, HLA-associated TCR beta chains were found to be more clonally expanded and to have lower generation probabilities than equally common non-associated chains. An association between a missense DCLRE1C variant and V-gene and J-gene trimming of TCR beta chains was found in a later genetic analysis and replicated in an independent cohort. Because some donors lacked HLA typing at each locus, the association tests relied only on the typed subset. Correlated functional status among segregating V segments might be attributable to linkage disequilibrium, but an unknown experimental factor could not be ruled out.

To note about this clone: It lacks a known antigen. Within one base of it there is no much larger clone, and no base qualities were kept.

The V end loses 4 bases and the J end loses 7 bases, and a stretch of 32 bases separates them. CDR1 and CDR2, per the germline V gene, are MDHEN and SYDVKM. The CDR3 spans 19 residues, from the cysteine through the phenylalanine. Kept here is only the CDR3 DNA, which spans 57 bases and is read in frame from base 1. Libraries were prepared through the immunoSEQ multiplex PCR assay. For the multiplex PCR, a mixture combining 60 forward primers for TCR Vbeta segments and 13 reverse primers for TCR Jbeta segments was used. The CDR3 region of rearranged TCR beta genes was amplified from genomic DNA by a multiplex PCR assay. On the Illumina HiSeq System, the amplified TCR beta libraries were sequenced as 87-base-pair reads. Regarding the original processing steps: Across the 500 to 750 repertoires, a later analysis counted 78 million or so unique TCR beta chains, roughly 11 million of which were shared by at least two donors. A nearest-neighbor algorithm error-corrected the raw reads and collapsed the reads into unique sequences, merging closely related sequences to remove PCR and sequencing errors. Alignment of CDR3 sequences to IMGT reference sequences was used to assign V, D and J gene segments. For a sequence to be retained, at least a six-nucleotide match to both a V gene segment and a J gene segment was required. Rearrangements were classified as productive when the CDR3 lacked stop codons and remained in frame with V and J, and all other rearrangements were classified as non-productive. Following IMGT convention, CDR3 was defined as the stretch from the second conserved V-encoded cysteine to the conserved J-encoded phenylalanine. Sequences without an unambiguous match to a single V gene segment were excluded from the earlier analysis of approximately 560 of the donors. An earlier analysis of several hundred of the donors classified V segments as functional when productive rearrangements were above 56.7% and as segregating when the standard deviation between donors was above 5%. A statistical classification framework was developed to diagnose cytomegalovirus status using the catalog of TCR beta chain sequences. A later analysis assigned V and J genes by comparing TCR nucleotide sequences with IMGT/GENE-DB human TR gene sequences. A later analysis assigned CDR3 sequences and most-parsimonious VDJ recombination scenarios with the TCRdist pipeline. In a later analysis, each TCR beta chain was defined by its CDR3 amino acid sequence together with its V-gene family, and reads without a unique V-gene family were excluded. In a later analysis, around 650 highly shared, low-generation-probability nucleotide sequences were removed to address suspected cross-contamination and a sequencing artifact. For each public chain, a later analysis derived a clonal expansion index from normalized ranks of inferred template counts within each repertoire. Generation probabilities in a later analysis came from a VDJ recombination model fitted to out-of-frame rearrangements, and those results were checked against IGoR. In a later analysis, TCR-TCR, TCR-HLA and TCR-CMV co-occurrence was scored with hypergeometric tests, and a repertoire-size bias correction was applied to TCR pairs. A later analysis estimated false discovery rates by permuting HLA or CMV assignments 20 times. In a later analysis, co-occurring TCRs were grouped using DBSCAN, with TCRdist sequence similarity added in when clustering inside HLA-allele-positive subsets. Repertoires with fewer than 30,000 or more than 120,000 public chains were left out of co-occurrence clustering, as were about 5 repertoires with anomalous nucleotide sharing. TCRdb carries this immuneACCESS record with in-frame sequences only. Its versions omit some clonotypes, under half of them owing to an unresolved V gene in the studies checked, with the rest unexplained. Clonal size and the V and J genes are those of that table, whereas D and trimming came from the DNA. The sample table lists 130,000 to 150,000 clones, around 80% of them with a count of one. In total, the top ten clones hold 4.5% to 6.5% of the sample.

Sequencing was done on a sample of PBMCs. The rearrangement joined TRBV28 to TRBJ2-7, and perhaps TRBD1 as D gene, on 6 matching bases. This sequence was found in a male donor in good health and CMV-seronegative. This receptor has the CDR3 CASSYGGPFRNAITREQYF. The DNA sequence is TGTGCCAGCAGTTATGGGGGCCCCTTTCGTAACGCGATTACCCGGGAGCAGTACTTC.